These 12 T cell receptor beta chains were sequenced from one sample in a study of cytomegalovirus exposure and HLA in healthy donors. The PCR made use of 60 Vbeta and 13 Jbeta primers. Libraries were prepared by immunoSEQ multiplex PCR; TCRdb keeps only in-frame clonotypes and omits some of them. The repertoire holds roughly 160,000 clones, with 77% as singletons. Material for sequencing was PBMCs. All receptors come from a woman aged 25 to 39 in good health and CMV-seronegative.

This chain uses TRBV27 with TRBJ2-1; the match to TRBD2 covers 12 bases. Germline CDR1 MNHEY, CDR2 SMNVEV (reference sequence). This CDR3 has 19 amino acids. After removal of 4 bases from V and 2 bases from J, the junction contained 12 bases not matched to a gene. The CDR3: CASSCIGTSGPQTYNEQFF. The CDR3 DNA reads as TGTGCCAGCAGTTGTATCGGGACTAGCGGGCCCCAAACCTACAATGAGCAGTTCTTC.

The chain is built from TRBV7-9 and TRBJ2-3, with a possible D match to TRBD1 (5 bases). Germline V gene data show CDR1 as SEHNR and CDR2 as FQNEAQ (reference sequence). V lost 4 bases and J lost 4, with 9 bases in between. The CDR3 runs to 13 residues. The CDR3 sequence is CASSSQGADTQYF. The DNA for the CDR3 is TGTGCCAGCAGCTCCCAGGGCGCAGATACGCAGTATTTT.

This clone was observed a few times. The V and J genes are TRBV15 and TRBJ1-2; 7 bases line up with TRBD1. J was trimmed by 2 bases and V by 5 bases; bases with no gene match: 20. Germline V gives CDR1 LNHNV, CDR2 YYDKDF (reference sequence). The CDR3 runs to 19 residues. For the CDR3, the DNA is TGTGCCACCAGCGTTGGGACAGCCGCTCGGATCGGAGGGAACTATGGCTACACCTTC. Amino acid sequence: CATSVGTAARIGGNYGYTF.

The chain has TRBV29-1 and TRBJ1-5; 7 bases are a match to TRBD1. The germline V gene encodes CDR1 SQVTM and CDR2 ANQGSEA. V lost 6 bases and J lost 6; bases outside the gene matches: 11. The CDR3 totals 14 residues. For the CDR3, the DNA is TGCAGCGTCTCTGACAGGGTCTTCGGTCAGCCCCAGCATTTT. This sequence encodes CSVSDRVFGQPQHF.

J is TRBJ1-2 and V is TRBV30; D is undetermined. Trimming took 1 base from V and 4 from J, leaving 4 bases between them. The CDR3 runs 11 residues. Germline assignment: CDR1 GTSNPN and CDR2 SVGIG (reference sequence). CDR3 coding DNA: TGTGCCTGGAGTGCTCTCTATGGCTACACCTTC. It yields the protein CAWSALYGYTF.

In this sample, this clone turned up a few times. The chain couples TRBV30 to TRBJ2-1; TRBD2 might be the D (6 bases). Trimming removed 3 bases from V and 5 bases from J, with 14 bases in between. The CDR3 length is 14 residues. Germline V gives CDR1 GTSNPN, CDR2 SVGIG (reference sequence). The CDR3 bases are TGTGCCTGGAGCGGACTATCGAGAAACAATGAGCAGTTCTTC. It specifies CAWSGLSRNNEQFF. Full variable domain (outside the CDR3, taken from reference TRBV30 and TRBJ2-1): SQTIHQWPATLVQPVGSPLSLECTVEGTSNPNLYWYRQAAGRGLQLLFYSVGIGQISSEVPQNLSASRPQDRQFILSSKKLLLSDSGFYLCAWSGLSRNNEQFFGPGTRLTVL.

The chain has TRBV5-8 and TRBJ1-4; D not certain. CDR1 is SGHTS and CDR2 is YDEGEE in the germline V gene. The CDR3 runs to 13 residues. The V and J ends lost 1 base and 4 bases respectively, with 5 bases between them. CDR3 nucleotides: TGTGCCAGCAGCTTGCCCCTTAATGAAAAACTGTTTTTT. Its translation is CASSLPLNEKLFF.

This clone was found a few times. The chain joins TRBV29-1 to TRBJ2-1, with 7 bases lining up with TRBD1. The trim removed 4 bases at V and 6 bases at J, leaving 9 bases unmatched. The CDR3 has 14 amino acids. Looked up from germline, CDR1 is SQVTM and CDR2 is ANQGSEA. CDR3 nucleotide sequence: TGCAGCGTTGCACAGGGGTTGTCGGTCAATGAGCAGTTCTTC. This codes for CSVAQGLSVNEQFF.

The chain links TRBV18 to TRBJ2-3; 9 bases fit TRBD1. V gave up 3 bases and J gave up 4 bases; unmatched junction bases: 14. Germline V gene data show CDR1 as KGHSH and CDR2 as LQKENI. The CDR3 covers 18 residues. DNA for the CDR3: TGTGCCAGCTCACCTGATGTCGTGGGGACAGGGAGTCCAGATACGCAGTATTTT. The encoded protein is CASSPDVVGTGSPDTQYF.

J is TRBJ1-5 and V is TRBV9; 7 nucleotides line up with TRBD1. This CDR3 is built from 14 residues. Losses at the gene ends were 0 bases for V and 5 bases for J; bases not matched to a gene: 2. In germline, CDR1 is SGDLS, CDR2 YYNGEE. The CDR3 DNA follows: TGTGCCAGCAGCGTAGAAGGGGGCGATCAGCCCCAGCATTTT. Protein: CASSVEGGDQPQHF. The variable domain in full, with the rest retrieved from reference TRBV9 and TRBJ1-5, is DSGVTQTPKHLITATGQRVTLRCSPRSGDLSVYWYQQSLDQGLQFLIQYYNGEERAKGNILERFSAQQFPDLHSELNLSSLELGDSALYFCASSVEGGDQPQHFGDGTRLSIL.

The J gene is TRBJ2-4, the V gene TRBV14, with 9 bases lining up with TRBD1. CDR3 length equals 15 residues. Trimming took 0 bases from V and 7 from J; bases not matched to a gene: 4. CDR1 is SGHDN, CDR2 FVKESK, per germline. CDR3 protein: CASSQDLGQGNIQYF. The CDR3, as DNA: TGTGCCAGCAGCCAAGATCTAGGACAGGGGAACATTCAGTACTTC.

This clone was counted only a few times. The rearrangement uses TRBV28 and TRBJ1-2, with D possibly matching TRBD1 (5 bases). Germline V CDR1 and CDR2: MDHEN, SYDVKM. The germline V and J ends were trimmed by 2 bases and 5 bases, with 9 bases remaining between them. CDR3 size: 13 residues. The CDR3 DNA is TGTGCCAGCAGTTTAACCGGGACTTATGGCTACACCTTC. Its translation is CASSLTGTYGYTF.